This TCR beta chain stems from a study of Ad26.COV2.S vaccination and SARS-CoV-2 variants. On the study more broadly: Donor got 5x10^10 or 1x10^11 viral particles of Ad26.COV2.S.

Regarding the study as a whole: Across vaccine and placebo recipients, the breadth of non-spike TCRs was similar. Responses of T cells in total may have been underestimated by the TCR breadth and depth analyses.

The data were produced by immunoSEQ multiplex PCR, yet TCRdb's version contains in-frame clones alone and is incomplete. The sample carries roughly 460,000 clones, roughly nine tenths recorded once. For this clone: The antigen remains undetermined.

The treatment here: roughly 20 received Ad26.COV2.S at low or high dose, single or two shots; several received placebo; per-sample allocation not given. Repertoires come from day 63 after the first vaccine or placebo injection. Within Boston, the person who donated was an adult of 18-55 years. The CDR3 contains 14 residues. Germline loops: CDR1 MDHEN, CDR2 SYDVKM. The junction had 6 bases not matched to a gene; V was cut back by 5 bases and J by 4 bases. This TCR was recovered from a person aged 18-65 years who received the Ad26.COV2.S COVID-19 vaccine or a placebo. The sequencing used peripheral blood, collected in a trial of Ad26.COV2.S vaccine versus placebo. V is TRBV28 and J is TRBJ2-7; 9 positions agree with TRBD1. CDR3 nucleotide sequence: TGTGCCAGCAGTCCGTGGGACAGGGCTTACGAGCAGTACTTC. Its protein is CASSPWDRAYEQYF. Together with reference TRBV28 and TRBJ2-7, the CDR3 gives the full variable domain: DVKVTQSSRYLVKRTGEKVFLECVQDMDHENMFWYRQDPGLGLRLIYFSYDVKMKEKGDIPEGYSVSREKKERFSLILESASTNQTSMYLCASSPWDRAYEQYFGPGTRLTVT.